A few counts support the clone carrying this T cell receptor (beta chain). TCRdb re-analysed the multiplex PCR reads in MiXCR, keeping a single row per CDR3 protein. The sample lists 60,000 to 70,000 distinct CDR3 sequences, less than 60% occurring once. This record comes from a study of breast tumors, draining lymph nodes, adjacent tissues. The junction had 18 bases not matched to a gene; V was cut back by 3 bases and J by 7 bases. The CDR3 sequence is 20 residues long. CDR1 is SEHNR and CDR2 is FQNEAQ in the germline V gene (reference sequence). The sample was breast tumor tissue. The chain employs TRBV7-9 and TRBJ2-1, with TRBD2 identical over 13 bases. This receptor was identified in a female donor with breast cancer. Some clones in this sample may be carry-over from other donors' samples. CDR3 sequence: CASSFPGPGLAGKGGNEQFF. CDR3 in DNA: TGTGCCAGCAGCTTTCCCGGCCCGGGACTAGCGGGAAAGGGGGGGAATGAGCAGTTCTTC.